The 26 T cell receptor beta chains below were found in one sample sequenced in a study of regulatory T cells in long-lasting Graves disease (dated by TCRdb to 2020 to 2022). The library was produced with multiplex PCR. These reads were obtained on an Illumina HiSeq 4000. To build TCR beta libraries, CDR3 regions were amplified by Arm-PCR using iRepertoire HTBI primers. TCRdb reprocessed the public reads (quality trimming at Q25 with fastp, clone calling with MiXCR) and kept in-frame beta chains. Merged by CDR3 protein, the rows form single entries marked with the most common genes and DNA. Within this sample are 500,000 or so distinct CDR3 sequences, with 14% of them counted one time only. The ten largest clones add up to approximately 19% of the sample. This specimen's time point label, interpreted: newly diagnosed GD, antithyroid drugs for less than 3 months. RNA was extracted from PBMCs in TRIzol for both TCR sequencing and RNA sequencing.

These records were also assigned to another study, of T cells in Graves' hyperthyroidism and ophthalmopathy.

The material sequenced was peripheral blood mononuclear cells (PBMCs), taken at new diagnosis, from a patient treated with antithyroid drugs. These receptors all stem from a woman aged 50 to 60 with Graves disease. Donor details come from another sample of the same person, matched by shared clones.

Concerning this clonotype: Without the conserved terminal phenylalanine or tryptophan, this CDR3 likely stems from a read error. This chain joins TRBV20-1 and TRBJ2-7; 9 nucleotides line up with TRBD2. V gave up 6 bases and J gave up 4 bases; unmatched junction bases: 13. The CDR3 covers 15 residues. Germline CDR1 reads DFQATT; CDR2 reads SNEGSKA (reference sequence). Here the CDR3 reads CSAELGGLAGYEQYS. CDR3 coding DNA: TGCAGTGCGGAGTTGGGGGGACTAGCTGGTTACGAGCAGTACTCC.

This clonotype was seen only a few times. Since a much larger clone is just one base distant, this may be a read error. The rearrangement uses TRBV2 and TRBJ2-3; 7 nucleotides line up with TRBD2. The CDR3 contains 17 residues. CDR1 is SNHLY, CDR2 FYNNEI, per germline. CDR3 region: CASPRGEQVTSTDTQCF. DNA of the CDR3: TGTGCCAGCCCCCGGGGGGAGCAAGTCACTAGCACAGATACGCAGTGTTTT. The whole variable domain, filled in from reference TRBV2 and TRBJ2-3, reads EPEVTQTPSHQVTQMGQEVILRCVPISNHLYFYWYRQILGQKVEFLVSFYNNEISEKSEIFDDQFSVERPDGSNFTLKIRSTKLEDSAMYFCASPRGEQVTSTDTQCFGPGTRLTVL.

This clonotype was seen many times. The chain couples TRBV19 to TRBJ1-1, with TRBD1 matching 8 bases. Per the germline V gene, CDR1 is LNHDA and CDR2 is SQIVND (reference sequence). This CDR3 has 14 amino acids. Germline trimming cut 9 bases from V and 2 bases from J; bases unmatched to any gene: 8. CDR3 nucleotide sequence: TGTGCCAGCAGCGTCGGACAGGGAAACACTGAAGCTTTCTTT. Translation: CASSVGQGNTEAFF.

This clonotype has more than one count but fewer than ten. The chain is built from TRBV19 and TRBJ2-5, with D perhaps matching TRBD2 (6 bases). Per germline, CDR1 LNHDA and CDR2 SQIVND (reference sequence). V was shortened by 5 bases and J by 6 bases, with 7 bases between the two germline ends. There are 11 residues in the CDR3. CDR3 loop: CASSGGKTQYF. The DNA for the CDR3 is TGTGCCAGTAGTGGAGGGAAGACCCAGTACTTC.

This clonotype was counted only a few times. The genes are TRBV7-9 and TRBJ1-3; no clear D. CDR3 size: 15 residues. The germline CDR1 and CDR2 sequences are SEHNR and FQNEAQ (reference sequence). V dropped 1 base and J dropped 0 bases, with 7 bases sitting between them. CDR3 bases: TGTGCCAGCAGCTTAGTAGGGATCTCTGGAAACACCATATATTTT. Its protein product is CASSLVGISGNTIYF.

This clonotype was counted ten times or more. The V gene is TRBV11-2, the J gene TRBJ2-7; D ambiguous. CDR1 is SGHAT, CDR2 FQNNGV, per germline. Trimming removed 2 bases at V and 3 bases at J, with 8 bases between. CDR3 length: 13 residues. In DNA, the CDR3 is TGTGCCAGCAGCTTATATGAACACTACGAGCAGTACTTC. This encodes CASSLYEHYEQYF.

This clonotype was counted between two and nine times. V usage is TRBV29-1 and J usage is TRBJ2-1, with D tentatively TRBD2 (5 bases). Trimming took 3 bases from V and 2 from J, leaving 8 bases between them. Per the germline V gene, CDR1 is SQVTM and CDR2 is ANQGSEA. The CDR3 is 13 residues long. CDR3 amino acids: CSVDRGPYNEQFF. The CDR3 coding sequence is TGCAGCGTTGACCGAGGGCCCTACAATGAGCAGTTCTTC.

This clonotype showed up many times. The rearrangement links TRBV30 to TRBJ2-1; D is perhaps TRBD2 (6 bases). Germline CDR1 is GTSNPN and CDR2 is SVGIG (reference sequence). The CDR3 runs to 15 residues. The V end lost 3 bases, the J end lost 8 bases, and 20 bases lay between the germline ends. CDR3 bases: TGTGCCTGGAGCGCAAAGGGACTCCCCAGGGATGAGCAGTTCTTC. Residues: CAWSAKGLPRDEQFF. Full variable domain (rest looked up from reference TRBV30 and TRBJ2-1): SQTIHQWPATLVQPVGSPLSLECTVEGTSNPNLYWYRQAAGRGLQLLFYSVGIGQISSEVPQNLSASRPQDRQFILSSKKLLLSDSGFYLCAWSAKGLPRDEQFFGPGTRLTVL.

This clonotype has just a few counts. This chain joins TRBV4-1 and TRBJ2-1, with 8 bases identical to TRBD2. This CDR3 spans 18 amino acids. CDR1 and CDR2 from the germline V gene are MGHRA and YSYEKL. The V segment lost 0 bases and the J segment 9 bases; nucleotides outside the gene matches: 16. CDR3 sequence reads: CASSQDPPLAGRGGEQFF. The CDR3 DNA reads TGCGCCAGCAGCCAAGATCCCCCTCTAGCGGGCAGAGGTGGTGAGCAGTTCTTC.

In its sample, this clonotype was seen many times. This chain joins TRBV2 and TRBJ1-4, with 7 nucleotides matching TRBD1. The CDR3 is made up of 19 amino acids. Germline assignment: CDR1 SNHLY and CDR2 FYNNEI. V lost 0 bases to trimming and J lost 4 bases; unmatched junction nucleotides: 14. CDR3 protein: CASSEALGGTGASNEKLFF. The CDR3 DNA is TGTGCCAGCAGTGAAGCCCTAGGGGGTACAGGGGCGAGTAATGAAAAACTGTTTTTT.

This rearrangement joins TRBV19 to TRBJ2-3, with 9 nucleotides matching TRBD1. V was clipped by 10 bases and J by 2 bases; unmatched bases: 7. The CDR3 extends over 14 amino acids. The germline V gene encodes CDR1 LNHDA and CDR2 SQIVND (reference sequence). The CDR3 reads CATSGQGVTDTQYF. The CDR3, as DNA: TGTGCCACCTCGGGACAGGGTGTCACAGATACGCAGTATTTT.

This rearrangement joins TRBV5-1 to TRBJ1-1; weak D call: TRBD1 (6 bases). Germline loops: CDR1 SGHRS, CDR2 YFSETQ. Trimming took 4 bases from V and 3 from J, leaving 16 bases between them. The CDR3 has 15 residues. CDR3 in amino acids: CASSDQGRGYTEAFF. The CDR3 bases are TGCGCCAGCAGCGATCAGGGAAGGGGGTACACTGAAGCTTTCTTT.

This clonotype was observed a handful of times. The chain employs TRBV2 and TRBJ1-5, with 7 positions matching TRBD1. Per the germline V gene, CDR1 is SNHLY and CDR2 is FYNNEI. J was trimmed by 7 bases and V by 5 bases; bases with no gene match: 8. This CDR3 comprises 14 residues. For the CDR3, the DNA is TGTGCCAGCAGTCTCCGGGACAGTGAACAGCCCCAGCATTTT. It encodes CASSLRDSEQPQHF.

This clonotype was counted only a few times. The CDR3 sequence: CASSQDTFLAGDGHRETQYF. The CDR3 DNA follows: TGCGCCAGCAGCCAAGATACGTTTCTAGCGGGAGACGGGCACAGGGAGACCCAGTACTTC. The chain uses TRBV4-1 and TRBJ2-5, with TRBD2 matching 10 bases. From germline, CDR1 is MGHRA and CDR2 YSYEKL. The CDR3 extends over 20 amino acids. The V and J ends lost 0 bases and 5 bases, in that order; junction bases with no gene match: 18.

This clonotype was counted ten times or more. This CDR3 reads CASSPTIGTGLNTEAFF. CDR3 DNA sequence: TGTGCCAGCAGTCCAACCATAGGGACAGGGCTGAACACTGAAGCTTTCTTT. This chain uses TRBV27 with TRBJ1-1; TRBD1 matches 9 bases. Germline trimming cut 5 bases from V and 0 bases from J; bases unmatched to any gene: 10. CDR3 length: 17 amino acids. Germline CDR1 and CDR2: MNHEY and SMNVEV (reference sequence).

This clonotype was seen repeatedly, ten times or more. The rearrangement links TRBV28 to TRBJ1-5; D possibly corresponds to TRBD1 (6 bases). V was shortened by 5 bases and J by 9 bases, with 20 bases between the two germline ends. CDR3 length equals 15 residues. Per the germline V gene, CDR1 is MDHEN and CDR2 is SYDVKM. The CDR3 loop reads CASSDGTGSGRPQHF. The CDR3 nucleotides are TGTGCCAGCAGTGACGGTACAGGGTCCGGACGGCCCCAGCATTTT.

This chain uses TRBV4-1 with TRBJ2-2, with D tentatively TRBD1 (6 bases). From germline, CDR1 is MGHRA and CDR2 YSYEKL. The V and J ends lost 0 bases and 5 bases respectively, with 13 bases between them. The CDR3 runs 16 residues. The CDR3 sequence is CASSQDLGGETGELFF. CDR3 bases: TGCGCCAGCAGCCAAGATTTAGGGGGAGAGACCGGGGAGCTGTTTTTT.

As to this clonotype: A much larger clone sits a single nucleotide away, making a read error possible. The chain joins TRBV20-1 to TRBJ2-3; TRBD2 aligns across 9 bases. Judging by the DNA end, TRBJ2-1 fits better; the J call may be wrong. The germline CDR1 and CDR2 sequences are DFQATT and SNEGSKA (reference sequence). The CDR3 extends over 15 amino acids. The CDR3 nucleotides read TGCAGTGCTAGAGATGAGGCGGGAGGGCCTCGCGAGCAGTTCTTC. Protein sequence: CSARDEAGGPREQFF.

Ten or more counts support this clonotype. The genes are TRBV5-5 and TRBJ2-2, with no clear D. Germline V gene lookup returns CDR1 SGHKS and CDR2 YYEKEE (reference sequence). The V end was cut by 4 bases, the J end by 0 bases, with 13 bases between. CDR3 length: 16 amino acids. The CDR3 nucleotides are TGTGCCAGCAGCCCAATGACAACCGCGAACACCGGGGAGCTGTTTTTT. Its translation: CASSPMTTANTGELFF.

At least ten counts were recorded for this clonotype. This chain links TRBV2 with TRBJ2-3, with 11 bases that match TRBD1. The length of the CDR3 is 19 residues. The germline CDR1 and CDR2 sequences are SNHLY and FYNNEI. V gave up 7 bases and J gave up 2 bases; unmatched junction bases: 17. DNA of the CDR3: TGTGCCAGCAACTTTGGACAGGGGGCACCCCCCTTTAACACAGATACGCAGTATTTT. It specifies CASNFGQGAPPFNTDTQYF.

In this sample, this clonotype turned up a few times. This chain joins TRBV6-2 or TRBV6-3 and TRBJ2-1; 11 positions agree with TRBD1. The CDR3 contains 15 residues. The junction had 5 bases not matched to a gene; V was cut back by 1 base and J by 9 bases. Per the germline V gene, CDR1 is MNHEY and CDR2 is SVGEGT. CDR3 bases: TGTGCCAGCAGTTACTTCGGACAGGGGGCTGGTGAGCAGTTCTTC. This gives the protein CASSYFGQGAGEQFF.

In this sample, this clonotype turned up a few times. The DNA of the CDR3 is TGCGCCAGCAGTGATTGGGGTATTGGGGAGCTGTTTTTT. Its translation is CASSDWGIGELFF. The genes are TRBV10-1 and TRBJ2-2; D gene ambiguous. Germline V gene sequence: CDR1 WNHNN, CDR2 SYGVQD (reference sequence). The V gene lost 3 bases and the J gene lost 8 bases, with 10 bases spanning the gap. The length of the CDR3 is 13 residues.

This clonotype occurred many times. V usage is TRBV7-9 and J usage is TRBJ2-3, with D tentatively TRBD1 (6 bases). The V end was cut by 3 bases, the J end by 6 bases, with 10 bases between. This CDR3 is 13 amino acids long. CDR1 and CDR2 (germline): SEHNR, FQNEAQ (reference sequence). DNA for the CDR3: TGTGCCAGCAGCTTTGGGGGCGCGGATACGCAGTATTTT. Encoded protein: CASSFGGADTQYF.

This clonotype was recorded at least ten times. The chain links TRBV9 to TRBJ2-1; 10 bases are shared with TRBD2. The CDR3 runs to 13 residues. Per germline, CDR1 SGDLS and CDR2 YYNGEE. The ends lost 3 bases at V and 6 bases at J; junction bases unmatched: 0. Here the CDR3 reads CASSGLAGNEQFF. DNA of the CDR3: TGTGCCAGCAGCGGACTAGCGGGCAATGAGCAGTTCTTC.

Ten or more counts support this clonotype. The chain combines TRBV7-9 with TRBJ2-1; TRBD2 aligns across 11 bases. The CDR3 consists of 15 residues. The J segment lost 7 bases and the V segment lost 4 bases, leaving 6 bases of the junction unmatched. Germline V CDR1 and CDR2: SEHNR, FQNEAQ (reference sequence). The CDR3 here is CASSSLAGVVNEQFF. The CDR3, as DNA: TGTGCCAGCAGCTCACTAGCGGGAGTCGTTAATGAGCAGTTCTTC.

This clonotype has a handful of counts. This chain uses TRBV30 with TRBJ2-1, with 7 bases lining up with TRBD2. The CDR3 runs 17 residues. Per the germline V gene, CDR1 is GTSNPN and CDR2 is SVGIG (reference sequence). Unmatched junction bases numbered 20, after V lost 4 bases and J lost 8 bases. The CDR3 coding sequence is TGTGCCTGGACTATGGGGATACAGCGGGGCCTAGGAGATGAGCAGTTCTTC. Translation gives CAWTMGIQRGLGDEQFF.